A single sample gave rise to the 20 T cell receptor beta chains below, sequenced in a study of T cell clonality in common variable immunodeficiency. Here immunoSEQ multiplex PCR was the method, and the copy in TCRdb shows in-frame clones only, minus some. The record shows more than 30,000 clones for this sample, with no singletons present. The specimen was peripheral blood mononuclear cells. These receptors all stem from a person between 18 and 75 years old in good health.

The table lists this clone with many counts. The sequenced fragment ends 3 residues before the CDR3 boundary, so the rest is inferred from the germline J gene. V usage is TRBV4-2 and J usage is TRBJ1-5; tentatively, D is TRBD1 (6 bases). The ends were cut back, 0 bases at V and 4 bases at J, with 10 bases in the middle. The CDR3 is 15 residues long. The germline V gene encodes CDR1 LGHNA and CDR2 YNFKEQ. The part of the CDR3 DNA that was read is TGTGCCAGCAGCCAAGAGCAGGGGAGTAATCAGCCC. The encoded protein is CASSQEQGSNQP. The complete CDR3 protein is CASSQEQGSNQPQHF.

This clone was found many times. The read terminates 3 residues before the CDR3 end, so the remaining end is supplied by the germline J gene. This chain joins TRBV20-1 and TRBJ1-5, with a weak D call TRBD1 (6 bases). The CDR3 is 15 amino acids. V lost 6 bases and J lost 6, with 21 bases in between. Per germline, CDR1 DFQATT and CDR2 SNEGSKA (reference sequence). The CDR3 loop is CSARLRQGFGQPQHF. The covered CDR3 bases are TGCAGTGCACGCCTCCGCCAGGGGTTCGGTCAGCCC.

In its sample, this clone was seen many times. Sequencing ends 3 residues short of the CDR3 end; the germline J gene provides the rest. The rearrangement uses TRBV18 and TRBJ1-1; D is possibly TRBD1 (5 bases). Germline V gene sequence: CDR1 KGHSH, CDR2 LQKENI. This CDR3 has 13 residues. The ends were cut back, 3 bases at V and 6 bases at J, with 11 bases in the middle. Partial CDR3 DNA: TGTGCCAGCTCACCTCAGGGTCAGGCTGAA. Protein product: CASSPQGQAE. The full-length CDR3 reads as CASSPQGQAEAFF. The full variable domain, completed using reference TRBV18 and TRBJ1-1, is NAGVMQNPRHLVRRRGQEARLRCSPMKGHSHVYWYRQLPEEGLKFMVYLQKENIIDESGMPKERFSAEFPKEGPSILRIQQVVRGDSAAYFCASSPQGQAEAFFGQGTRLTVV.

This clone has just a few counts. The observed sequence ends 3 residues before the CDR3 terminus, with the missing tail filled in from the germline J gene. V usage is TRBV5-1 and J usage is TRBJ2-3; 8 nucleotides agree with TRBD2. The ends lost 4 bases at V and 3 bases at J; junction bases unmatched: 4. The CDR3 has 14 amino acids. Germline V gene data show CDR1 as SGHRS and CDR2 as YFSETQ. The sequenced CDR3 bases are TGCGCCAGCAGCATACCGGGGGGGACAGATACG. This sequence encodes CASSIPGGTDT. The complete CDR3 reads CASSIPGGTDTQYF.

This clone was counted only a few times. With the read ending 3 residues before the CDR3 end, the germline J gene is used to fill in that end. This rearrangement joins TRBV19 to TRBJ1-2; D is unresolved. The CDR3 is made up of 16 amino acids. CDR1 LNHDA and CDR2 SQIVND come from the germline V gene (reference sequence). CDR3 bases read: TGTGCCAGTAGTATAAGGGCGGGAGGGCCGTCCGGTGAC. Protein product: CASSIRAGGPSGD. The full CDR3 sequence reads CASSIRAGGPSGDYTF.

Many counts were recorded for this clone. The read ends 3 residues early relative to the CDR3; the germline J gene fills the gap. The sample holds other DNA sequences that translate to the same CDR3. V is TRBV30 and J is TRBJ1-2; possible D gene TRBD1, 5 bases. V was trimmed by 2 bases and J by 5 bases, leaving 9 bases between them. Germline values: CDR1 GTSNPN, CDR2 SVGIG (reference sequence). The length of the CDR3 is 12 residues. CDR3 bases read: TGTGCCTGGAGTAGGCAGGGATATGGC. As protein: CAWSRQGYG. The whole CDR3 is CAWSRQGYGYTF.

This clone was seen many times. Read coverage stops 3 residues before the CDR3 terminus; the germline J gene supplies the remainder. The chain recombines TRBV2 with TRBJ1-1; maybe TRBD1 (6 bases). Germline CDR1 is SNHLY and CDR2 is FYNNEI. The CDR3 extends over 13 amino acids. Incomplete CDR3 DNA: TGTGCCAGCAGGCAAATCGACAGGCCAGCT. Its translation is CASRQIDRPA. In full, the CDR3 is CASRQIDRPAAFF.

This clone was recorded many times. The read finishes 3 residues shy of the CDR3 end, and the germline J gene is used to complete it. V is TRBV28 and J is TRBJ2-6, with D perhaps TRBD1 (5 bases). V lost 4 bases and J lost 4, with 11 bases in between. Looked up from germline, CDR1 is MDHEN and CDR2 is SYDVKM. There are 15 residues in the CDR3. CDR3 DNA (partial): TGTGCCAGCAGTTCAACAGGAACCGGGGCCAACGTC. Protein: CASSSTGTGANV. The whole CDR3 region reads CASSSTGTGANVLTF.

This clone showed up many times. The CDR3 extends 3 residues past the end of the read, so its final part is completed from the germline J gene. This chain links TRBV13 with TRBJ2-1; D remains ambiguous. Germline V gene data show CDR1 as PRHDT and CDR2 as FYEKMQ (reference sequence). V was cut by 5 bases and J by 6 bases, with 11 bases left in between. The length of the CDR3 is 13 residues. CDR3 amino acids: CASSPRLINEQFF. CDR3 DNA, as far as it was read: TGTGCCAGCAGCCCCCGACTTATCAATGAG.

At least ten counts were recorded for this clone. The CDR3 extends 3 residues past the end of the read, so its final part is completed from the germline J gene. The chain recombines TRBV5-6 with TRBJ2-7; 7 bases line up with TRBD2. From germline, CDR1 is SGHDT and CDR2 YYEEEE. The V segment lost 0 bases and the J segment 6 bases; nucleotides outside the gene matches: 3. The CDR3 runs to 13 residues. The CDR3 DNA, read in part, is TGTGCCAGCAGCTTGGTAGCGGGCGCCGAG. It specifies CASSLVAGAE. The CDR3 in its entirety is CASSLVAGAEQYF.

This clone was observed at least ten times. The read ends 3 residues early relative to the CDR3; the germline J gene fills the gap. The chain couples TRBV20-1 to TRBJ2-7, with D possibly matching TRBD2 (7 bases). V shed 5 bases and J shed 6 bases, with 20 bases lying between them. Germline loops: CDR1 DFQATT, CDR2 SNEGSKA (reference sequence). The CDR3 is made up of 14 amino acids. CDR3 DNA (partial): TGCAGTGCTTACACCGGGGGGCAGGAGAGCGAG. The encoded protein is CSAYTGGQESE. From start to end, the CDR3 is CSAYTGGQESEQYF.

This clone was recorded at least ten times. Read sequence stops 3 residues before the CDR3 end, and the germline J gene provides the missing end. V is TRBV12-3 or TRBV12-4 and J is TRBJ2-3, with 9 positions matching TRBD1. The CDR3 is 13 amino acids. CDR3 bases read: TGTGCCAGCAGTCGGAGTACAGGGGGCACG. It translates to CASSRSTGGT. The full CDR3 is CASSRSTGGTQYF.

There are many counts of this clone. Read sequence stops 3 residues before the CDR3 end, and the germline J gene provides the missing end. V usage is TRBV7-8 and J usage is TRBJ2-6; 8 bases are shared with TRBD1. CDR1 is SGHVS and CDR2 is FQNEAQ in the germline V gene. CDR3 length: 15 residues. After removal of 5 bases from V and 10 bases from J, the junction contained 10 bases not matched to a gene. The CDR3 loop is CASSLQSGTGNVLTF. The part of the CDR3 DNA that was read is TGTGCCAGCAGCCTACAATCCGGGACAGGTAACGTC.

This clone was counted many times. The read terminates 3 residues ahead of where the CDR3 ends, so the germline J gene completes it. The V and J genes are TRBV4-1 and TRBJ2-4; D perhaps matches TRBD1 (5 bases). Deletions cut 4 bases from V and 6 bases from J, with 13 bases between. The germline CDR1 and CDR2 sequences are MGHRA and YSYEKL. The CDR3 length is 14 residues. CDR3 bases read: TGCGCCAGCAGCCCTGGCCTAAGGGGAAACATT. It codes for CASSPGLRGNI. The entire CDR3 is CASSPGLRGNIQYF.

There are many counts of this clone. The observed sequence ends 3 residues before the CDR3 terminus, with the missing tail filled in from the germline J gene. This chain links TRBV30 with TRBJ1-2; tentatively, D is TRBD1 (5 bases). This CDR3 region has 11 residues. The germline V gene encodes CDR1 GTSNPN and CDR2 SVGIG (reference sequence). CDR3 DNA (partial): TGTGCCTTCAGGGCCTCGGGCGGC. It translates to CAFRASGG. In full, the CDR3 reads CAFRASGGYTF.

Many counts were recorded for this clone. The read terminates 3 residues before the CDR3 end, so the remaining end is supplied by the germline J gene. The rearrangement uses TRBV12-3 or TRBV12-4 and TRBJ2-5; 12 bases are shared with TRBD2. The length of the CDR3 is 17 residues. Trimming cost V 2 bases and J 6 bases; bases outside gene matches: 10. CDR3 sequence: CASSLRASGRAVKTQYF. The DNA read from the CDR3 is TGTGCCAGCAGTTTAAGGGCTAGCGGGAGGGCCGTGAAGACC.

This clone was picked up many times. The read comes to an end 3 residues before the CDR3 does, leaving the germline J gene to fill in the end. V is TRBV6-1 and J is TRBJ1-1; TRBD1 agrees at 8 bases. The CDR3 is 14 residues long. Germline CDR1 MNHNS, CDR2 SASEGT. CDR3 amino acids: CASSETSGGAEAFF. Incomplete CDR3 DNA: TGTGCCAGCAGTGAGACTTCAGGGGGCGCCGAA.

This clone has at least ten counts. The sequence runs out 3 residues before the end of the CDR3; the remainder is reconstructed from the germline J gene. The chain links TRBV11-2 to TRBJ1-5; possibly TRBD1 for D (5 bases). The V end was cut by 5 bases, the J end by 5 bases, with 16 bases between. This CDR3 has 15 amino acids. Germline loops: CDR1 SGHAT, CDR2 FQNNGV. The CDR3 bases that were read are TGTGCCAGCAGCCAAGACAGCAAGGGGTATCAGCCC. It codes for CASSQDSKGYQP. In full, the CDR3 is CASSQDSKGYQPQHF.

This clone showed up many times. CDR3 amino acids: CSARTSGRAKNIQYF. Incomplete CDR3 DNA: TGCAGTGCTAGAACTAGCGGGAGGGCCAAAAACATT. The J gene is TRBJ2-4, the V gene TRBV20-1, with 12 bases lining up with TRBD2. The observed sequence ends 3 residues before the CDR3 terminus, with the missing tail filled in from the germline J gene. V dropped 2 bases and J dropped 1; count of bases not matched to a gene: 0. The CDR3 has 15 amino acids. Germline V CDR1 and CDR2: DFQATT, SNEGSKA (reference sequence).

This clone was counted many times. The CDR3 end falls 3 residues outside the read, so it is completed with the germline J gene. The V and J genes are TRBV20-1 and TRBJ1-6, with 9 bases identical to TRBD1. The germline V gene has CDR1 DFQATT and CDR2 SNEGSKA (reference sequence). CDR3 length equals 14 residues. CDR3 in amino acids: CSTPPGQGNSPLHF. The sequenced part of the CDR3 DNA is TGCAGCACACCCCCGGGACAGGGAAATTCACCC.